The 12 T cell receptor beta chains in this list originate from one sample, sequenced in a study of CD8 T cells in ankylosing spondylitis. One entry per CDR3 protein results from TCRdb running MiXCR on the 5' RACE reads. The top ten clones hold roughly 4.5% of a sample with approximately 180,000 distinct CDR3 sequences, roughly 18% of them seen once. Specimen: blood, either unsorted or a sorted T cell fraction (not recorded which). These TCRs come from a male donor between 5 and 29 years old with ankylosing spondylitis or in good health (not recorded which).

For the CDR3, the DNA is TGTGCCAGCAGTTATGCCGGGACTAGCGGGGTTTTAGCCGGGGAGCTGTTTTTT. It yields the protein CASSYAGTSGVLAGELFF. J is TRBJ2-2 and V is TRBV6-5; 13 bases fit TRBD2. The ends lost 3 bases at V and 6 bases at J; junction bases unmatched: 10. Germline-derived CDR1 and CDR2 are MNHEY and SVGAGI. The CDR3 totals 18 residues.

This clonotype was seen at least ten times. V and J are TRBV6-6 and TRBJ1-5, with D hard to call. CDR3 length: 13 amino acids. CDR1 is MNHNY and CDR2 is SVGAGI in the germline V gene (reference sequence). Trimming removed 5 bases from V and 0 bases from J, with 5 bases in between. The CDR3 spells CASSPYSNQPQHF. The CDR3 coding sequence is TGTGCCAGCAGTCCTTATAGCAATCAGCCCCAGCATTTT.

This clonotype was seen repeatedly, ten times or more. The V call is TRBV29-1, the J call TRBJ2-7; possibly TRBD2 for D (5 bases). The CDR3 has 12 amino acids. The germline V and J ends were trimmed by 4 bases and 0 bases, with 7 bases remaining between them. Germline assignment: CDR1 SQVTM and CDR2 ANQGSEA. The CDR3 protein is CSVVGSSYEQYF. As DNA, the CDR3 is TGCAGCGTTGTGGGGAGCTCCTACGAGCAGTACTTC.

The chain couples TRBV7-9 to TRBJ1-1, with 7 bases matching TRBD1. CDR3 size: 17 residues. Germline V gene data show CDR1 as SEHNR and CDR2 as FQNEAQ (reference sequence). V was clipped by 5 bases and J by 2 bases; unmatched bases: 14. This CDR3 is CASSPEGAGFPNTEAFF. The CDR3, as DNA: TGTGCCAGCAGCCCAGAGGGGGCAGGGTTTCCTAACACTGAAGCTTTCTTT.

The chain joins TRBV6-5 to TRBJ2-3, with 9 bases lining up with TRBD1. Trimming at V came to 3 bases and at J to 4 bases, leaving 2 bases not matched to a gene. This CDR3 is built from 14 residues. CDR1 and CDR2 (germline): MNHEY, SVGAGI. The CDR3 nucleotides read TGTGCCAGCAGTTATGGGACAGGGCCAGATACGCAGTATTTT. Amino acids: CASSYGTGPDTQYF.

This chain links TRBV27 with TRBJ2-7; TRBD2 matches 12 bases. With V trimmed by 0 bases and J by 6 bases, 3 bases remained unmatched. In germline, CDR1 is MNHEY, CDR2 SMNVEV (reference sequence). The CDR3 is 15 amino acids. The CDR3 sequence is CASSLSLAGGPEQYF. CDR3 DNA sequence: TGTGCCAGCAGTTTATCTCTAGCGGGAGGGCCCGAGCAGTACTTC.

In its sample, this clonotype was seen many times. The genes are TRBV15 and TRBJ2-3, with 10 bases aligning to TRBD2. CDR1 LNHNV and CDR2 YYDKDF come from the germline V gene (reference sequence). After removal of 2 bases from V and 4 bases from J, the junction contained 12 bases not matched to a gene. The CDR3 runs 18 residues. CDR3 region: CATSRPGSGRVLSDTQYF. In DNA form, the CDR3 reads TGTGCCACCAGCAGACCTGGGAGCGGGAGGGTTTTGTCAGATACGCAGTATTTT. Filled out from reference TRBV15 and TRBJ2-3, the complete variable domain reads DAMVIQNPRYQVTQFGKPVTLSCSQTLNHNVMYWYQQKSSQAPKLLFHYYDKDFNNEADTPDNFQSRRPNTSFCFLDIRSPGLGDTAMYLCATSRPGSGRVLSDTQYFGPGTRLTVL.

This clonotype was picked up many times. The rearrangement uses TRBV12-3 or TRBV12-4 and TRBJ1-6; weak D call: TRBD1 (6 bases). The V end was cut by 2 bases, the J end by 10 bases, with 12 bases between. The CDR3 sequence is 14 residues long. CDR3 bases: TGTGCCAGCAGTTTATTTTCAGGGGAATCACCCCTCCACTTT. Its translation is CASSLFSGESPLHF.

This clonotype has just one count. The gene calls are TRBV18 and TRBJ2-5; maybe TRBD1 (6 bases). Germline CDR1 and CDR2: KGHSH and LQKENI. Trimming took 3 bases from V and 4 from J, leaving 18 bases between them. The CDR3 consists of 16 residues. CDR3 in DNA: TGTGCCAGCTCACCGCTAAACAGGGCTCTGGCAGAGACCCAGTACTTC. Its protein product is CASSPLNRALAETQYF.

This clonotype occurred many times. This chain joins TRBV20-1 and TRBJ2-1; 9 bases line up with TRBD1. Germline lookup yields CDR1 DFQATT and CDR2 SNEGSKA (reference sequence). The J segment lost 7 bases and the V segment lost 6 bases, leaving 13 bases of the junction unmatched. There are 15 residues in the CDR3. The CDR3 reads CSAPNPGQGRNEQFF. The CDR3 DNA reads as TGCAGTGCCCCTAATCCGGGACAGGGAAGGAATGAGCAGTTCTTC.

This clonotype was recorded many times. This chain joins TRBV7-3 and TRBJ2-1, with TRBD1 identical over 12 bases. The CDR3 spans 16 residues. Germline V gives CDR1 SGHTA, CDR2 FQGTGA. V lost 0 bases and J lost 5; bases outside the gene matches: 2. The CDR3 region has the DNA TGTGCCAGCAGCTTAACGAGGGACAGGGGGCACAATGAGCAGTTCTTC. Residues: CASSLTRDRGHNEQFF.

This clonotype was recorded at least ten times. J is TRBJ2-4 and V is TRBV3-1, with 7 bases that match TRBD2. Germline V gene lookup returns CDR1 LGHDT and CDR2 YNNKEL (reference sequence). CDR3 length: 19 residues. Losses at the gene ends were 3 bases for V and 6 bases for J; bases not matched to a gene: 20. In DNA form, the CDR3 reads TGTGCCAGCAGCCATCCCGCGCGTGGGACTACTTTGAGGGGAAACATTCAGTACTTC. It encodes CASSHPARGTTLRGNIQYF.